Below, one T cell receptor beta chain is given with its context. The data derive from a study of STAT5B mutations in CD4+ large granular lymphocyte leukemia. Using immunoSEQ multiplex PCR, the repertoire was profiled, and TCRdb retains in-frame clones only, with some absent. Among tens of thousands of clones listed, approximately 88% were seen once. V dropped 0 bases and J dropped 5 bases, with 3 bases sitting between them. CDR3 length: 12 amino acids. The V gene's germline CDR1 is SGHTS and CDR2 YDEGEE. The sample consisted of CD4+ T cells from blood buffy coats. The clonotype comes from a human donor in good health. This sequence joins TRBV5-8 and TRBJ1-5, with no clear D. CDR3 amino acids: CASSLDDQPQHF. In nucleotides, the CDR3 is TGTGCCAGCAGCTTGGACGATCAGCCCCAGCATTTT.